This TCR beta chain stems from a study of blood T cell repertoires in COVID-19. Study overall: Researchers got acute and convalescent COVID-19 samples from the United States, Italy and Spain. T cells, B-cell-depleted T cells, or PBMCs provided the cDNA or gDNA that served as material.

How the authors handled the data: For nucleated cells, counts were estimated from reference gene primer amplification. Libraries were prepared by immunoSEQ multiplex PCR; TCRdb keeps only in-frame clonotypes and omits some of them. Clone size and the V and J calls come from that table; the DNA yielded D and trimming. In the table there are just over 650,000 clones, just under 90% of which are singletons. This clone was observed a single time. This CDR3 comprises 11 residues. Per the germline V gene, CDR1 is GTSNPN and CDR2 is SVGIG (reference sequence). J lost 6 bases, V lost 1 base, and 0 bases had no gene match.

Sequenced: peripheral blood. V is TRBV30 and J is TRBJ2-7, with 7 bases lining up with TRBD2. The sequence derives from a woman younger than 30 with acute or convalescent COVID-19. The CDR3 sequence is CAWSGEGEQYF. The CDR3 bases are TGTGCCTGGAGTGGGGAGGGCGAGCAGTACTTC. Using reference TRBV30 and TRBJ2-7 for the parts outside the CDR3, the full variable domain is SQTIHQWPATLVQPVGSPLSLECTVEGTSNPNLYWYRQAAGRGLQLLFYSVGIGQISSEVPQNLSASRPQDRQFILSSKKLLLSDSGFYLCAWSGEGEQYFGPGTRLTVT.